This TCR beta chain was obtained from a study of blood T cell repertoires in COVID-19. Study as a whole: Collection of acute and convalescent COVID-19 samples took place in the United States, Italy and Spain.

Methods used by the authors: How many nucleated cells were present was estimated from reference gene primer amplification. Repertoires were generated with immunoSEQ multiplex PCR, while TCRdb's copy carries only in-frame clones and drops some. V and J calls and clone size are copied from that table; D and trimming were computed from the DNA. The sample consists of approximately 100,000 clones, about 80% of them appearing once. CDR3 length equals 14 residues. Germline V gene lookup returns CDR1 LNHNV and CDR2 YYDKDF (reference sequence). V was cut by 0 bases and J by 7 bases, with 7 bases left in between.

This receptor was taken from a man aged 65 to 79 with acute or convalescent COVID-19. The specimen was peripheral blood. The J gene is TRBJ1-6, the V gene TRBV15; D gene unclear. The CDR3 protein is CATSREQLNSPLHF. CDR3 nucleotide sequence: TGTGCCACCAGCAGAGAACAGCTCAATTCACCCCTCCACTTT.